This T cell receptor (beta chain) was sequenced for a study of T cells in Graves' hyperthyroidism and ophthalmopathy. At the level of the study: Initial diagnosis, before any treatment, was when peripheral blood was collected. General study results and limits: Ophthalmopathy and stable hyperthyroidism were told apart by a 13 V-J model.

Germline CDR1 is SGHRS and CDR2 is YFSETQ. CDR3 size: 15 residues. Trimming stripped 0 bases from V and 2 bases from J, with 11 bases between. TCR beta CDR3 region amplification was performed from RNA transcripts. HTBI primers were used for first-round RT-PCR of the TCR CDR3. Each CDR3 protein gets one entry after TCRdb re-called the multiplex PCR reads with MiXCR. The sample has 400,000 or so distinct CDR3 sequences, roughly an eighth seen once. In this sample, this clonotype turned up many times. Its antigen is undetermined. The source of this sequence is a man aged 50 or older with Graves' ophthalmopathy. Sequenced sample: blood. The V gene is TRBV5-1, the J gene TRBJ1-1; no clear D gene. The CDR3: CASSLAGGFNTEAFF. CDR3 nucleotides: TGCGCCAGCAGCTTGGCCGGAGGGTTTAACACTGAAGCTTTCTTT.